The 17 T cell receptor beta chains below all came from one sample that was sequenced in a study of control samples from healthy donors and cancer patients. The repertoire was sequenced with immunoSEQ multiplex PCR; TCRdb's copy has only in-frame clones and lacks some. The profile shows 150,000 or so clones, approximately 86% of them singletons. The specimen was blood. The receptor set was obtained from a woman between 25 and 40 years old in good health.

This clone has just one count. The chain uses TRBV27 and TRBJ1-2, with D possibly being TRBD1 (6 bases). V lost 5 bases, J lost 8 bases, and 15 bases lay in between. The CDR3 spans 13 residues. CDR1 is MNHEY and CDR2 is SMNVEV in the germline V gene (reference sequence). CDR3 amino acids: CASSLYRESGYTF. CDR3 nucleotides: TGTGCCAGCAGTCTTTACAGGGAAAGCGGCTACACCTTC.

The gene calls are TRBV28 and TRBJ2-3, with D maybe TRBD1 (5 bases). The CDR3 extends over 16 amino acids. Trimming shortened V by 3 bases and J by 0 bases, and 13 bases separated the two germline ends. Germline V lookup: CDR1 MDHEN, CDR2 SYDVKM. This chain's CDR3 is CASSFQGPASTDTQYF. As DNA, the CDR3 is TGTGCCAGCAGTTTCCAGGGCCCCGCAAGCACAGATACGCAGTATTTT. The full variable domain, its missing parts supplied by reference TRBV28 and TRBJ2-3, is DVKVTQSSRYLVKRTGEKVFLECVQDMDHENMFWYRQDPGLGLRLIYFSYDVKMKEKGDIPEGYSVSREKKERFSLILESASTNQTSMYLCASSFQGPASTDTQYFGPGTRLTVL.

The chain combines TRBV4-2 with TRBJ2-1; 9 nucleotides agree with TRBD2. The junction had 8 bases not matched to a gene; V was cut back by 5 bases and J by 6 bases. The CDR3 consists of 15 residues. The germline gives CDR1 LGHNA, CDR2 YNFKEQ. Here the CDR3 DNA reads TGTGCCAGCAGCATTACCGGGACTAGCAGCAATGAGCAGTTCTTC. It translates to CASSITGTSSNEQFF.

In its sample, this clone was seen once. The rearrangement uses TRBV28 and TRBJ2-5; 7 bases are a match to TRBD1. The ends lost 5 bases at V and 7 bases at J; junction bases unmatched: 13. Germline V gives CDR1 MDHEN, CDR2 SYDVKM. The CDR3 extends over 15 amino acids. CDR3 amino acids: CASSPITGVLATQYF. In DNA form, the CDR3 reads TGTGCCAGCAGTCCAATAACAGGGGTTTTGGCGACCCAGTACTTC.

The rearrangement joins TRBV27 to TRBJ1-3, with TRBD1 matching 7 bases. CDR1 and CDR2 (germline): MNHEY, SMNVEV (reference sequence). V was clipped by 5 bases and J by 7 bases; unmatched bases: 17. The CDR3 extends over 17 amino acids. The CDR3 sequence is CASSASVGGLSINTIYF. The CDR3 DNA follows: TGTGCCAGCAGTGCCTCAGTAGGGGGCCTTTCTATCAACACCATATATTTT.

The gene calls are TRBV2 and TRBJ2-5, with TRBD1 identical over 7 bases. Trimming removed 8 bases from V and 4 bases from J; junction bases left unmatched: 13. Per the germline V gene, CDR1 is SNHLY and CDR2 is FYNNEI. This CDR3 comprises 15 residues. Here the CDR3 DNA reads TGTGCCAGCTACAGGGGAAGGGGGATCGGAGAGACCCAGTACTTC. Amino acids: CASYRGRGIGETQYF.

The chain combines TRBV5-4 with TRBJ1-1; D remains ambiguous. Germline V CDR1 and CDR2: SGHNT, YYREEE (reference sequence). The CDR3 contains 12 residues. V was cut by 4 bases and J by 2 bases, with 6 bases left in between. DNA for the CDR3: TGTGCCAGCAGCGCATCCAACACTGAAGCTTTCTTT. It yields the protein CASSASNTEAFF.

The V and J genes are TRBV10-1 and TRBJ2-1; possibly TRBD2 for D (5 bases). V was cut by 6 bases and J by 2 bases, with 14 bases left in between. Per the germline V gene, CDR1 is WNHNN and CDR2 is SYGVQD (reference sequence). The CDR3 runs to 15 residues. The CDR3 loop is CASSEEVVAYNEQFF. In DNA, the CDR3 is TGCGCCAGCAGCGAGGAGGTTGTGGCCTACAATGAGCAGTTCTTC.

The J gene is TRBJ1-4, the V gene TRBV6-5, with D possibly matching TRBD1 (6 bases). The CDR3 is 13 amino acids. V was pared by 8 bases and J by 5 bases, with 12 bases between. The germline CDR1 and CDR2 sequences are MNHEY and SVGAGI. Here the CDR3 DNA reads TGTGCCAGCTCGCAGGGGAGAAATGAAAAACTGTTTTTT. Encoded protein: CASSQGRNEKLFF.

This clone was observed a handful of times. The V gene is TRBV28, the J gene TRBJ1-6; D ambiguous. Between the trimmed V and J ends, which lost 4 bases and 9 bases, there was a span of 7 bases. Per the germline V gene, CDR1 is MDHEN and CDR2 is SYDVKM. The CDR3 extends over 12 amino acids. The CDR3 loop is CASSSTTSPLHF. The DNA of the CDR3 is TGTGCCAGCAGTTCCACCACTTCACCCCTCCACTTT.

The J gene is TRBJ1-1, the V gene TRBV29-1; TRBD1 is a possible D gene (5 bases). The CDR3 length is 13 residues. Looked up from germline, CDR1 is SQVTM and CDR2 is ANQGSEA. The ends were cut back, 0 bases at V and 4 bases at J, with 9 bases in the middle. The CDR3 DNA is TGCAGCGTTGAAGACTGGGGGGGCACTGAAGCTTTCTTT. Residues: CSVEDWGGTEAFF.

The CDR3 loop is CASSSPTGRANVLTF. CDR3 nucleotide sequence: TGTGCCAGCAGCTCGCCGACAGGGCGGGCCAACGTCCTGACTTTC. The rearrangement links TRBV7-8 to TRBJ2-6; 7 bases match TRBD1. The V gene end was trimmed by 4 bases and the J gene end by 5 bases; junction bases not matched to a gene: 5. Germline-derived CDR1 and CDR2 are SGHVS and FQNEAQ. The CDR3 runs to 15 residues.

The J gene is TRBJ2-2, the V gene TRBV7-2; the D gene is possibly TRBD2 (5 bases). There are 16 residues in the CDR3. V was pared by 4 bases and J by 6 bases, with 18 bases between. CDR1 is SGHTA, CDR2 FQGNSA, per germline. The CDR3 nucleotides read TGTGCCAGCAGCTCACCCCGGGGTCTTTCACCCGGGGAGCTGTTTTTT. This translates into CASSSPRGLSPGELFF.

A note on this clone: Mismatch with germline at one junction end may stem from a read error. The rearrangement joins TRBV19 to TRBJ1-1; a possible D gene is TRBD1 (6 bases). This CDR3 has 14 amino acids. Germline CDR1 LNHDA, CDR2 SQIVND (reference sequence). This CDR3 reads CASSRKGGNAEAFF. CDR3 sequence (DNA): TGTGCCAGTAGCAGAAAGGGGGGGAACGCTGAAGCTTTCTTT. Using reference TRBV19 and TRBJ1-1 for the parts outside the CDR3, the full variable domain is DGGITQSPKYLFRKEGQNVTLSCEQNLNHDAMYWYRQDPGQGLRLIYYSQIVNDFQKGDIAEGYSVSREKKESFPLTVTSAQKNPTAFYLCASSRKGGNAEAFFGQGTRLTVV.

The chain carries TRBV7-2 and TRBJ2-3; 7 positions match TRBD1. This CDR3 has 16 residues. CDR1 and CDR2 from the germline V gene are SGHTA and FQGNSA. J was trimmed by 0 bases and V by 2 bases; bases with no gene match: 5. DNA for the CDR3: TGTGCCAGCAGCTTAACAGGGGTTTCTAGCACAGATACGCAGTATTTT. Residues: CASSLTGVSSTDTQYF.

The CDR3 region has the DNA TGCAGCGTTGTTGGGGCCGATAGCAATCAGCCCCAGCATTTT. Residues: CSVVGADSNQPQHF. This sequence joins TRBV29-1 and TRBJ1-5; weak D call: TRBD1 (5 bases). V lost 4 bases and J 0 bases, leaving 10 bases between the germline ends. The CDR3 consists of 14 residues. CDR1 SQVTM and CDR2 ANQGSEA come from the germline V gene.

The rearrangement joins TRBV13 to TRBJ2-7, with 14 positions matching TRBD2. V was clipped by 2 bases and J by 4 bases; unmatched bases: 10. CDR1 PRHDT and CDR2 FYEKMQ come from the germline V gene (reference sequence). There are 18 residues in the CDR3. As DNA, the CDR3 is TGTGCCAGCAGCTTACTCGCCAAGACTAGCGGGAGGGCATACGAGCAGTACTTC. It specifies CASSLLAKTSGRAYEQYF.